This TCR beta chain was identified during a study of T cell repertoires in cytomegalovirus infection. Trimming took 5 bases from V and 4 from J; bases not matched to a gene: 9. The CDR3 contains 16 residues. The germline CDR1 and CDR2 sequences are SNHLY and FYNNEI. MiXCR was run by TCRdb on the reads, yielding one entry per CDR3 protein. The data contain some 940,000 distinct CDR3 sequences, approximately 31% of them singletons. In the case of this clonotype: Its cognate antigen is unknown.

This receptor was identified in a human donor in good health (CMV status not recorded). Some clones in this sample may be carry-over from other donors' samples. Specimen: cultured CD8+ T cells from PBMCs, collected from culture after CMV antigen stimulation. The chain recombines TRBV2 with TRBJ2-1, with 9 positions matching TRBD1. This CDR3 reads CASSQAGQGLYNEQFF. Here the CDR3 DNA reads TGTGCCAGCAGTCAGGCTGGACAGGGGTTGTACAATGAGCAGTTCTTC. The whole variable domain, filled in from reference TRBV2 and TRBJ2-1, reads EPEVTQTPSHQVTQMGQEVILRCVPISNHLYFYWYRQILGQKVEFLVSFYNNEISEKSEIFDDQFSVERPDGSNFTLKIRSTKLEDSAMYFCASSQAGQGLYNEQFFGPGTRLTVL.